The clone carrying this T cell receptor (beta chain) occurred a few times. Its antigen remains unidentified. A much larger clonotype is one base distant, so this may be a read error. Through a sample-barcoded 5' primer and a J-beta primer mix, a second PCR was run for roughly 7 to 11 cycles. TCRdb used MiXCR to reprocess the 5' RACE reads, holding one entry per CDR3 protein. This table holds hundreds of thousands of distinct CDR3 sequences, more than 25% found once. Each sample provided at least 5 micrograms of extracted total RNA. This record belongs to a study of blood T cells in healthy people across ages. Study in general: Per every two T cells, about one barcoded beta molecule was captured by template switching. Study-level results: PBMCs left unsorted prevented a conclusive naive versus antigen-experienced comparison.

With V trimmed by 1 base and J by 3 bases, 7 bases remained unmatched. The CDR3 runs to 15 residues. Germline-derived CDR1 and CDR2 are DFQATT and SNEGSKA (reference sequence). The origin of this receptor is a woman aged 80 or over in good health. Sequencing was done on a sample of blood. The chain employs TRBV20-1 and TRBJ2-7; TRBD1 matches at 9 bases. Here the CDR3 reads CSARGGQGRYYEQYF. The CDR3 region has the DNA TGCAGTGCTAGAGGTGGACAGGGGAGATACTACGAGCAGTACTTC.